These 20 T cell receptor beta chains came from one sample sequenced in a study of neurological immune-mediated disorders. MiXCR, run by TCRdb on the 5' RACE reads, gives a single entry per CDR3 protein. Here the sample spans some 70,000 distinct CDR3 sequences, 3.4% being singletons. Source material: PBMCs. The receptors originated from a man in his forties with multiple sclerosis.

This clonotype was seen many times. J is TRBJ2-3 and V is TRBV20-1; D is tentatively TRBD1 or TRBD2 (5 bases each). The V gene's germline CDR1 is DFQATT and CDR2 SNEGSKA (reference sequence). V shed 3 bases and J shed 2 bases, with 15 bases lying between them. The CDR3 contains 15 residues. CDR3: CSASPDSGITDTQYF. The CDR3 DNA follows: TGCAGTGCTAGCCCAGACAGCGGAATCACAGATACGCAGTATTTT.

At least ten counts were recorded for this clonotype. This chain uses TRBV5-1 with TRBJ2-7, with a possible D match to TRBD1 (5 bases). The V end lost 1 base, the J end lost 2 bases, and 7 bases lay between the germline ends. Germline V gene lookup returns CDR1 SGHRS and CDR2 YFSETQ. The CDR3 contains 13 residues. CDR3 in amino acids: CASSLSRAYEQYF. The CDR3 DNA sequence: TGCGCCAGCAGCTTGAGCAGGGCCTACGAGCAGTACTTC.

On this clonotype: A much larger clone differs from this one at a single base, so this may be a read error. The rearrangement joins TRBV5-1 to TRBJ1-1; no clear D gene. Germline loops: CDR1 SGHRS, CDR2 YFSETQ. This CDR3 has 14 amino acids. V was cut by 3 bases and J by 6 bases, with 15 bases left in between. The CDR3 reads CASSSGKGKPEAFF. The CDR3 DNA follows: TGCGCCAGCAGCTCAGGAAAGGGAAAGCCTGAAGCTTTCTTT.

A few counts support this clonotype. With a much larger clone just one base away, this may be a read error. The DNA for the CDR3 is TGCAGTGCTAGAGATGCCAGGGTCAGTTCACACCTCCACTTT. As protein: CSARDARVSSHLHF. V usage is TRBV20-1 and J usage is TRBJ1-6; D is perhaps TRBD1 (5 bases). The V gene's germline CDR1 is DFQATT and CDR2 SNEGSKA (reference sequence). CDR3 length equals 14 residues.

This clonotype was counted many times. V is TRBV5-4 and J is TRBJ1-6, with TRBD1 matching 7 bases. Trimming cost V 4 bases and J 7 bases; bases outside gene matches: 8. Germline assignment: CDR1 SGHNT and CDR2 YYREEE (reference sequence). The CDR3 is 15 amino acids. CDR3 DNA sequence: TGTGCCAGCAGCCCCGAGGGACAGATAAATTCACCCCTCCACTTT. It codes for CASSPEGQINSPLHF.

The sample holds one count of this clonotype. One junction end disagrees with the germline gene, perhaps due to a read error. CDR3 loop: CATSRDTPNKTQNF. In nucleotides, the CDR3 is TGTGCCACCAGCAGGGATACCCCGAATAAGACCCAGAATTTT. The chain employs TRBV15 and TRBJ1-5; D not certain. CDR1 and CDR2 (germline): LNHNV, YYDKDF (reference sequence). CDR3 size: 14 residues.

This clonotype was counted at least ten times. The CDR3 protein is CSARGGVSTGELFF. In DNA form, the CDR3 reads TGCAGCGCCCGGGGTGGAGTCAGCACCGGGGAGCTGTTTTTT. The chain combines TRBV29-1 with TRBJ2-2; a weak D match, TRBD2 (5 bases). CDR3 length: 14 residues. The germline gives CDR1 SQVTM, CDR2 ANQGSEA. V lost 7 bases, J lost 4 bases, and 16 bases lay in between.

This clonotype was picked up many times. The chain has TRBV5-1 and TRBJ2-1, with 11 bases aligning to TRBD1. J was trimmed by 6 bases and V by 3 bases; bases with no gene match: 5. Germline loops: CDR1 SGHRS, CDR2 YFSETQ. CDR3 length: 15 amino acids. Here the CDR3 reads CASSWGQGVVNEQFF. For the CDR3, the DNA is TGCGCCAGCAGCTGGGGACAGGGGGTGGTCAATGAGCAGTTCTTC.

This clonotype appeared many times. The chain combines TRBV5-1 with TRBJ2-1; D not certain. There are 15 residues in the CDR3. CDR1 SGHRS and CDR2 YFSETQ come from the germline V gene. V dropped 0 bases and J dropped 3 bases, with 10 bases sitting between them. The CDR3 spells CASSLESARYNEQFF. DNA of the CDR3: TGCGCCAGCAGCTTGGAGAGCGCCCGCTACAATGAGCAGTTCTTC.

This clonotype was counted many times. V gene TRBV20-1 combines with J gene TRBJ1-2, with 9 bases fitting TRBD1. Germline values: CDR1 DFQATT, CDR2 SNEGSKA (reference sequence). The CDR3 length is 11 residues. Germline trimming cut 5 bases from V and 5 bases from J; bases unmatched to any gene: 0. DNA for the CDR3: TGCAGTGCTGGACAGGGGTATGGCTACACCTTC. Encoded protein: CSAGQGYGYTF.

This clonotype showed up many times. The V and J genes are TRBV20-1 and TRBJ1-3, with unresolved D. The CDR3 has 14 amino acids. Germline V gene data show CDR1 as DFQATT and CDR2 as SNEGSKA (reference sequence). The V end was cut by 6 bases, the J end by 0 bases, with 12 bases between. Here the CDR3 reads CSAADGSSGNTIYF. CDR3 nucleotide sequence: TGCAGTGCGGCCGATGGAAGCTCTGGAAACACCATATATTTT.

In this sample, this clonotype turned up many times. A much larger clone lies a single base off, so this may be a read error. This chain links TRBV20-1 with TRBJ2-7, with 9 nucleotides matching TRBD1. The CDR3 covers 15 residues. The germline V gene encodes CDR1 DFQATT and CDR2 SNEGSKA (reference sequence). Trimming took 0 bases from V and 7 from J; bases not matched to a gene: 10. The chain's CDR3 is CSARDSRTGDQEQYF. The CDR3 DNA reads as TGCAGTGCTAGAGATTCCCGGACAGGGGATCAAGAGCAGTACTTC.

This clonotype was picked up many times. The chain carries TRBV19 and TRBJ2-1, with 11 bases matching TRBD2. CDR1 is LNHDA and CDR2 is SQIVND in the germline V gene (reference sequence). This CDR3 spans 13 amino acids. V lost 5 bases to trimming and J lost 10 bases; unmatched junction nucleotides: 4. Here the CDR3 reads CASSPGTSGEQFF. The CDR3 DNA is TGTGCCAGTAGTCCAGGGACTAGCGGAGAGCAGTTCTTC.

Ten or more counts support this clonotype. V gene TRBV5-4 combines with J gene TRBJ2-3, with D possibly matching TRBD2 (7 bases). Deletions cut 4 bases from V and 2 bases from J, with 17 bases between. Germline lookup yields CDR1 SGHNT and CDR2 YYREEE (reference sequence). The CDR3 totals 16 residues. CDR3 sequence (DNA): TGTGCCAGCAGCCCCGGAGGGGCGGGGGCCACAGATACGCAGTATTTT. Translation: CASSPGGAGATDTQYF.

This clonotype was recorded at least ten times. The CDR3 here is CSAPRDDEGGTEAFF. The CDR3 DNA is TGCAGTGCTCCCCGGGACGATGAAGGAGGCACTGAAGCTTTCTTT. The rearrangement links TRBV20-1 to TRBJ1-1; tentatively, D is TRBD1 (5 bases). The CDR3 consists of 15 residues. Germline CDR1 DFQATT, CDR2 SNEGSKA (reference sequence). The V gene lost 5 bases and the J gene lost 4 bases, with 20 bases spanning the gap.

This clonotype was detected many times. The chain recombines TRBV20-1 with TRBJ2-7; D unclear. Per the germline V gene, CDR1 is DFQATT and CDR2 is SNEGSKA (reference sequence). V was clipped by 3 bases and J by 0 bases, with 12 bases between them. The CDR3 is made up of 14 amino acids. In DNA form, the CDR3 reads TGCAGTGCTAGGCCCCACTCCAGCTCCTACGAGCAGTACTTC. It yields the protein CSARPHSSSYEQYF.

There are many counts of this clonotype. The J gene is TRBJ2-7, the V gene TRBV7-9; 9 bases match TRBD1. The germline gives CDR1 SEHNR, CDR2 FQNEAQ (reference sequence). V shed 2 bases and J 6 bases; nucleotides not matched to a gene: 11. The CDR3 runs to 16 residues. The CDR3 DNA reads TGTGCCAGCAGCTTAACCGGGACAGGGCCGTACACCGAGCAGTACTTC. The encoded protein is CASSLTGTGPYTEQYF. Using reference TRBV7-9 and TRBJ2-7 for the parts outside the CDR3, the full variable domain is DTGVSQNPRHKITKRGQNVTFRCDPISEHNRLYWYRQTLGQGPEFLTYFQNEAQLEKSRLLSDRFSAERPKGSFSTLEIQRTEQGDSAMYLCASSLTGTGPYTEQYFGPGTRLTVT.

In its sample, this clonotype was seen a few times. The gene calls are TRBV12-5 and TRBJ1-2; D might be TRBD1 (6 bases). There are 14 residues in the CDR3. Per germline, CDR1 LGHNT and CDR2 FRNRAP. The V end was cut by 3 bases, the J end by 6 bases, with 14 bases between. The CDR3 loop is CASGFEGGFNGYTF. The CDR3, as DNA: TGTGCTAGTGGTTTCGAGGGGGGTTTTAATGGCTACACCTTC. The complete variable domain, with remaining parts taken from reference TRBV12-5 and TRBJ1-2, reads DARVTQTPRHKVTEMGQEVTMRCQPILGHNTVFWYRQTMMQGLELLAYFRNRAPLDDSGMPKDRFSAEMPDATLATLKIQPSEPRDSAVYFCASGFEGGFNGYTFGSGTRLTVV.

This clonotype was recorded at least ten times. The rearrangement joins TRBV20-1 to TRBJ1-5; D is perhaps TRBD1 (6 bases). The CDR3 is 14 amino acids. The germline V and J ends were trimmed by 6 bases and 0 bases, with 12 bases remaining between them. Germline-derived CDR1 and CDR2 are DFQATT and SNEGSKA (reference sequence). The CDR3 coding sequence is TGCAGTGCCGGTGGGGGGGCTAGCAATCAGCCCCAGCATTTT. Protein product: CSAGGGASNQPQHF.

The rearrangement links TRBV7-9 to TRBJ1-2; the D gene is possibly TRBD1 (6 bases). Germline V gene lookup returns CDR1 SEHNR and CDR2 FQNEAQ (reference sequence). This CDR3 spans 15 amino acids. V gave up 4 bases and J gave up 4 bases, with 16 bases separating them. Written as DNA, the CDR3 is TGTGCCAGCAGCTATACGGGACATAGCTTCTATGGCTACACCTTC. It specifies CASSYTGHSFYGYTF.